One sample yielded the 15 T cell receptor beta chains listed below, sequenced in a study of T cell repertoires in ileal Crohn's disease. Method: immunoSEQ multiplex PCR; TCRdb's copy keeps in-frame clones and lacks some. The sample consists of about 14,000 clones, over 65% of them appearing once. The sample consisted of ileal tissue. These TCRs come from an adult with Crohn's disease.

The rearrangement links TRBV10-2 to TRBJ2-3; 7 bases fit TRBD1. The CDR3 sequence is 14 residues long. Per germline, CDR1 WSHSY and CDR2 SAAADI. J was trimmed by 10 bases and V by 0 bases; bases with no gene match: 7. CDR3 loop: CASSESFKGAPQYF. Written as DNA, the CDR3 is TGCGCCAGCAGTGAGTCTTTTAAGGGGGCACCGCAGTATTTT.

The V and J genes are TRBV1 and TRBJ1-5; TRBD1 reflects the table's D call only, with no check against the DNA. TRBV1 is designated a pseudogene. The CDR3 spans 16 residues. In DNA form, the CDR3 reads TGCACCAGCAGCCAACCCGACAGGGGCGGCAATCAGCCCCAGCATTTT. Translation: CTSSQPDRGGNQPQHF.

The J gene is TRBJ2-1, the V gene TRBV2; 8 nucleotides line up with TRBD2. The V and J ends lost 2 bases and 5 bases, in that order; junction bases with no gene match: 5. The CDR3 is 15 residues long. CDR1 SNHLY and CDR2 FYNNEI come from the germline V gene. The CDR3 spells CASSEIAGHNNEQFF. The CDR3 bases are TGTGCCAGCAGTGAAATAGCGGGGCATAACAATGAGCAGTTCTTC.

The rearrangement uses TRBV11-2 and TRBJ2-2; TRBD1 matches 11 bases. V shed 8 bases, J shed 7 bases, and the junction held 15 bases outside the gene matches. Germline assignment: CDR1 SGHAT and CDR2 FQNNGV. The CDR3 contains 17 residues. The CDR3: CASESGPGTGGIGELFF. DNA of the CDR3: TGTGCCAGCGAGTCTGGGCCCGGGACAGGGGGGATCGGGGAGCTGTTTTTT.

This clone showed up just once. This chain joins TRBV7-6 and TRBJ2-5, with 8 bases lining up with TRBD1. CDR3 length equals 16 residues. J lost 4 bases, V lost 4 bases, and 11 bases had no gene match. Germline assignment: CDR1 SGHVS and CDR2 FNYEAQ. CDR3 nucleotide sequence: TGTGCCAGCAGCTCCCGGGACAGGTCGTGGGTAGAGACCCAGTACTTC. Protein sequence: CASSSRDRSWVETQYF.

This rearrangement joins TRBV7-2 to TRBJ1-1; D is uncertain. V was pared by 5 bases and J by 0 bases, with 13 bases between. From germline, CDR1 is SGHTA and CDR2 FQGNSA. The CDR3 runs 15 residues. CDR3 sequence reads: CASSQGIGMNTEAFF. DNA for the CDR3: TGTGCCAGCAGCCAAGGCATCGGGATGAACACTGAAGCTTTCTTT.

The rearrangement links TRBV6-5 to TRBJ1-1; TRBD1 matches 9 bases. Germline CDR1 is MNHEY and CDR2 is SVGAGI. There are 15 residues in the CDR3. The V gene end was trimmed by 6 bases and the J gene end by 5 bases; junction bases not matched to a gene: 10. The CDR3 sequence: CASRITQGAITEAFF. DNA of the CDR3: TGTGCCAGCAGAATAACACAGGGGGCTATTACTGAAGCTTTCTTT.

As concerns this clone: Being one base from a much bigger clone, this may be a read error. The J gene is TRBJ2-7, the V gene TRBV19; 10 nucleotides line up with TRBD1. J was trimmed by 3 bases and V by 5 bases; bases with no gene match: 4. The CDR3 loop spans 14 amino acids. The germline gives CDR1 LNHDA, CDR2 SQIVND (reference sequence). The CDR3 nucleotides read TGTGCCAGTAGTGTCCGGGACAGGGGCTACGAGCAGTACTTC. Translation gives CASSVRDRGYEQYF.

J is TRBJ2-7 and V is TRBV4-1; 7 positions match TRBD1. V was clipped by 6 bases and J by 3 bases; unmatched bases: 14. Germline CDR1 MGHRA, CDR2 YSYEKL. The CDR3 is 16 amino acids. The CDR3 DNA reads TGCGCCAGCAGTCCCAATGACGAACAGGGGCTCTACGAGCAGTACTTC. Its protein is CASSPNDEQGLYEQYF.

The chain combines TRBV29-1 with TRBJ2-6; no reliable D call. Germline CDR1 and CDR2: SQVTM and ANQGSEA. Trimming removed 5 bases at V and 0 bases at J, with 5 bases between. This CDR3 spans 13 amino acids. The CDR3 DNA is TGCAGCGTTTCCCGCTCTGGGGCCAACGTCCTGACTTTC. It yields the protein CSVSRSGANVLTF.

The rearrangement links TRBV7-9 to TRBJ2-1; 9 positions agree with TRBD1. This CDR3 comprises 17 residues. The germline V gene has CDR1 SEHNR and CDR2 FQNEAQ (reference sequence). The J segment lost 8 bases and the V segment lost 5 bases, leaving 16 bases of the junction unmatched. In nucleotides, the CDR3 is TGTGCCAGCAGCCTTCGACAGGGGGTATTGAGGGGCTATGAGCAGTTCTTC. It translates to CASSLRQGVLRGYEQFF. Supplemented by reference TRBV7-9 and TRBJ2-1, the full variable domain reads DTGVSQNPRHKITKRGQNVTFRCDPISEHNRLYWYRQTLGQGPEFLTYFQNEAQLEKSRLLSDRFSAERPKGSFSTLEIQRTEQGDSAMYLCASSLRQGVLRGYEQFFGPGTRLTVL.

The V call is TRBV30, the J call TRBJ2-1; possibly TRBD1 for D (5 bases). The CDR3 covers 13 residues. CDR1 is GTSNPN and CDR2 is SVGIG in the germline V gene (reference sequence). Trimming removed 2 bases from V and 5 bases from J, with 10 bases in between. In nucleotides, the CDR3 is TGTGCCTGGAGTTCAGGGTTCGACAATGAGCAGTTCTTC. It codes for CAWSSGFDNEQFF.

The gene calls are TRBV7-8 and TRBJ2-1; 8 bases match TRBD1. The CDR3 has 15 amino acids. Germline CDR1 SGHVS, CDR2 FQNEAQ. V dropped 1 base and J dropped 5; count of bases not matched to a gene: 4. CDR3 residues: CASSLGTGRNNEQFF. The CDR3 region has the DNA TGTGCCAGCAGCTTAGGGACAGGGAGGAACAATGAGCAGTTCTTC.

Note on this clone: The same CDR3 is also encoded by other DNA sequences in this sample. The chain uses TRBV7-2 and TRBJ1-2; the D gene is possibly TRBD1 (5 bases). The germline gives CDR1 SGHTA, CDR2 FQGNSA. This CDR3 region has 12 residues. V was pared by 5 bases and J by 4 bases, with 8 bases between. CDR3 amino acids: CASSIQGYGYTF. CDR3 DNA sequence: TGTGCCAGCAGCATTCAGGGCTATGGCTACACCTTC.

The chain links TRBV4-1 to TRBJ2-2, with 9 nucleotides matching TRBD1. The CDR3 has 17 amino acids. CDR1 is MGHRA, CDR2 YSYEKL, per germline. V shed 0 bases and J 5 bases; nucleotides not matched to a gene: 7. The CDR3, as DNA: TGCGCCAGCAGCCAAGATCGGGACAGGGCACGAACCGGGGAGCTGTTTTTT. It codes for CASSQDRDRARTGELFF.